Below, 20 T cell receptor beta chains from the same sample are listed, as sequenced in a study of shared T cell receptors in the human thymus. TCRdb's table, derived via immunoSEQ multiplex PCR, lists solely in-frame clones and lacks some. The sample lists 500,000 to 750,000 clones; 85% to 90% were seen once. The same data also contributed to another study, on human thymus T cells.

Source material: thymocytes. These TCRs come from a boy under two years old with a congenital heart defect.

This clone appeared a single time. V usage is TRBV7-9 and J usage is TRBJ2-2; D might be TRBD2 (6 bases). The V gene lost 5 bases and the J gene lost 3 bases, with 19 bases spanning the gap. CDR1 and CDR2 (germline): SEHNR, FQNEAQ (reference sequence). The CDR3 has 17 amino acids. Here the CDR3 reads CASSRLVRDFYTGELFF. The CDR3 coding sequence is TGTGCCAGCAGCCGCCTCGTCCGGGACTTCTACACCGGGGAGCTGTTTTTT.

The chain is built from TRBV29-1 and TRBJ1-3; no definite D call. The length of the CDR3 is 15 residues. Between the trimmed V and J ends, which lost 5 bases and 0 bases, there was a span of 14 bases. Germline CDR1 is SQVTM and CDR2 is ANQGSEA. In DNA, the CDR3 is TGCAGCGTTCGGTGGGCTCGAATCTCTGGAAACACCATATATTTT. Protein product: CSVRWARISGNTIYF.

The chain joins TRBV2 to TRBJ2-5, with 8 positions matching TRBD1. The length of the CDR3 is 14 residues. Trimming at V came to 10 bases and at J to 3 bases, leaving 10 bases not matched to a gene. Germline CDR1 and CDR2: SNHLY and FYNNEI. CDR3 sequence: CANRGASREETQYF. The CDR3 DNA reads TGTGCCAACAGGGGGGCTAGCCGAGAAGAGACCCAGTACTTC.

V and J are TRBV10-3 and TRBJ2-5; TRBD1 matches at 7 bases. Germline V gene sequence: CDR1 ENHRY, CDR2 SYGVKD. This CDR3 is 16 amino acids long. V was pared by 6 bases and J by 1 base, with 11 bases of the junction left unmatched. The chain's CDR3 is CAIRADDRASQETQYF. CDR3 coding DNA: TGTGCCATCAGAGCTGACGACAGGGCTTCCCAAGAGACCCAGTACTTC.

Here the CDR3 DNA reads TGTGCCAGTAGTATAGGGCAGGGGAGTCCCACCACTGAAGCTTTCTTT. It is translated as CASSIGQGSPTTEAFF. The V call is TRBV19, the J call TRBJ1-1, with D perhaps matching TRBD1 (6 bases). The V end was cut by 1 base, the J end by 4 bases, with 16 bases between. This CDR3 comprises 16 residues. Germline lookup yields CDR1 LNHDA and CDR2 SQIVND (reference sequence). Using reference TRBV19 and TRBJ1-1 for the parts outside the CDR3, the full variable domain is DGGITQSPKYLFRKEGQNVTLSCEQNLNHDAMYWYRQDPGQGLRLIYYSQIVNDFQKGDIAEGYSVSREKKESFPLTVTSAQKNPTAFYLCASSIGQGSPTTEAFFGQGTRLTVV.

The V gene is TRBV18, the J gene TRBJ2-5, with D unclear. The V gene's germline CDR1 is KGHSH and CDR2 LQKENI. V dropped 0 bases and J dropped 3 bases, with 8 bases sitting between them. The CDR3 totals 14 residues. CDR3: CASSPPPYEETQYF. CDR3 in DNA: TGTGCCAGCTCACCACCCCCCTATGAAGAGACCCAGTACTTC.

The V and J genes are TRBV5-3 and TRBJ2-7, with 8 bases identical to TRBD2. TRBV5-3 is an ORF, and what it does is uncertain. The CDR3 sequence is 15 residues long. J lost 2 bases, V lost 5 bases, and 9 bases had no gene match. In DNA, the CDR3 is TGTGCCAGAAGTAGAGGGCGGGAGGAGACCTACGAGCAGTACTTC. Protein product: CARSRGREETYEQYF.

This clone was seen a single time. The V gene is TRBV15, the J gene TRBJ2-4, with 8 bases aligning to TRBD2. Germline V gene sequence: CDR1 LNHNV, CDR2 YYDKDF (reference sequence). The V segment lost 1 base and the J segment 5 bases; nucleotides outside the gene matches: 4. CDR3 length: 15 residues. The DNA of the CDR3 is TGTGCCACCAGCAGAGTCGGGAGGGCCGAAAACATTCAGTACTTC. It specifies CATSRVGRAENIQYF.

This rearrangement joins TRBV15 to TRBJ2-5; 8 nucleotides align to TRBD1. The better agreement between TRBJ2-7 and the DNA end casts doubt on the J call. The germline V gene has CDR1 LNHNV and CDR2 YYDKDF (reference sequence). There are 13 residues in the CDR3. The CDR3 loop is CATSSQQGDEQYF. The CDR3 nucleotides read TGTGCCACCAGCAGCCAACAGGGGGACGAGCAGTACTTC.

This clone came up once. The V call is TRBV10-2, the J call TRBJ1-5; 10 positions agree with TRBD1. This CDR3 comprises 18 residues. The germline V gene has CDR1 WSHSY and CDR2 SAAADI. Trimming removed 8 bases from V and 5 bases from J; junction bases left unmatched: 18. The CDR3 DNA is TGCGCCAGCGAACCGGGGACAGGGGAATCCCCAAGCGATCAGCCCCAGCATTTT. Translated: CASEPGTGESPSDQPQHF.

J is TRBJ2-7 and V is TRBV11-2; no definite D call. Germline CDR1 reads SGHAT; CDR2 reads FQNNGV. This CDR3 contains 12 residues. Trimming pared 3 bases from V and 6 bases from J, leaving 9 bases between. This chain's CDR3 is CASSFESLEQYF. CDR3 coding DNA: TGTGCCAGCAGCTTTGAAAGCCTCGAGCAGTACTTC.

This chain joins TRBV4-1 and TRBJ2-7, with D tentatively TRBD2 (6 bases). V lost 4 bases to trimming and J lost 1 base, with 14 bases between them. Germline-derived CDR1 and CDR2 are MGHRA and YSYEKL. The CDR3 is 15 amino acids. The CDR3 loop is CASSLGRTPSYEQYF. The CDR3 DNA is TGCGCCAGCAGCCTCGGGAGAACCCCTTCCTACGAGCAGTACTTC.

The chain carries TRBV7-6 and TRBJ2-7; 7 bases are a match to TRBD2. Unmatched junction bases numbered 11, after V lost 5 bases and J lost 1 base. Germline V gene lookup returns CDR1 SGHVS and CDR2 FNYEAQ. The CDR3 has 16 amino acids. Written as DNA, the CDR3 is TGTGCCAGCAGCCCGCTCTTTGGCGGGAGATCCTACGAGCAGTACTTC. Amino acids: CASSPLFGGRSYEQYF.

This clone was observed once. The chain employs TRBV4-3 and TRBJ2-3; 9 bases match TRBD2. With 5 bases clipped from V and 3 bases from J, the junction kept 6 bases outside the gene matches. Germline V gene sequence: CDR1 LGHNA, CDR2 YSLEER. The CDR3 spans 15 residues. CDR3 amino acids: CASSATSGCTDTQYF. CDR3 nucleotide sequence: TGCGCCAGCAGCGCAACTAGCGGGTGTACAGATACGCAGTATTTT.

V is TRBV30 and J is TRBJ1-1; no definite D call. The CDR3 is made up of 14 amino acids. Trimming shortened V by 0 bases and J by 4 bases, and 12 bases separated the two germline ends. The V gene's germline CDR1 is GTSNPN and CDR2 SVGIG (reference sequence). CDR3 sequence (DNA): TGTGCCTGGAGTGTTGGAGGATTAGTCACTGAAGCTTTCTTT. The encoded protein is CAWSVGGLVTEAFF.

The V and J genes are TRBV9 and TRBJ2-1; 10 positions match TRBD2. The germline V gene has CDR1 SGDLS and CDR2 YYNGEE. Trimming cost V 7 bases and J 8 bases; bases outside gene matches: 12. This CDR3 has 15 amino acids. As DNA, the CDR3 is TGTGCCAGCTCCGGGACTAGCGCCCTGGGGGATGAGCAGTTCTTC. Its translation is CASSGTSALGDEQFF.

The chain uses TRBV6-6 and TRBJ1-5, with 8 bases identical to TRBD1. The CDR3 is made up of 16 amino acids. The germline gives CDR1 MNHNY, CDR2 SVGAGI (reference sequence). The trim removed 2 bases at V and 4 bases at J, leaving 7 bases unmatched. CDR3: CASSYPDRARNQPQHF. The CDR3 DNA is TGTGCCAGCAGTTACCCGGACAGGGCTAGGAATCAGCCCCAGCATTTT.

This chain links TRBV4-3 with TRBJ2-1; D perhaps matches TRBD2 (7 bases). V was shortened by 0 bases and J by 7 bases, with 13 bases between the two germline ends. The germline V gene has CDR1 LGHNA and CDR2 YSLEER. The length of the CDR3 is 15 residues. The CDR3 nucleotides read TGCGCCAGCAGCCAAGATGCCGGGGGGCGGAATGAGCAGTTCTTC. Its protein is CASSQDAGGRNEQFF.

The chain employs TRBV6-5 and TRBJ2-1; 10 nucleotides line up with TRBD2. V was pared by 6 bases and J by 7 bases, with 6 bases of the junction left unmatched. Germline values: CDR1 MNHEY, CDR2 SVGAGI. This CDR3 contains 14 residues. CDR3 region: CASSAGTSVNEQFF. The CDR3 DNA reads as TGTGCCAGCAGCGCGGGGACTAGCGTAAATGAGCAGTTCTTC.

The chain has TRBV7-8 and TRBJ1-4; TRBD1 might be the D (6 bases). The CDR3 is made up of 14 amino acids. Germline CDR1 is SGHVS and CDR2 is FQNEAQ. With 2 bases removed from V and 3 bases from J, the gap between germline ends came to 7 bases. The CDR3 DNA reads as TGTGCCAGCAGCTTAAGACAGGCTAATGAAAAACTGTTTTTT. Translating gives CASSLRQANEKLFF.